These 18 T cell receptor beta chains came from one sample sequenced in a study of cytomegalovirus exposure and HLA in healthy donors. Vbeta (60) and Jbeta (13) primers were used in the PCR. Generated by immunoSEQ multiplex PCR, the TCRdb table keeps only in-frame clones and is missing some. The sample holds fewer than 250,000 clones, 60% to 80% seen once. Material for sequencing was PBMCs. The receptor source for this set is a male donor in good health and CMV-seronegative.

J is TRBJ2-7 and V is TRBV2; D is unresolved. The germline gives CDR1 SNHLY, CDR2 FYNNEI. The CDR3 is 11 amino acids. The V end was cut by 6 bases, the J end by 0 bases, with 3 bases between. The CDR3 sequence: CASSLSYEQYF. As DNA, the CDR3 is TGTGCCAGCAGCCTCTCCTACGAGCAGTACTTC.

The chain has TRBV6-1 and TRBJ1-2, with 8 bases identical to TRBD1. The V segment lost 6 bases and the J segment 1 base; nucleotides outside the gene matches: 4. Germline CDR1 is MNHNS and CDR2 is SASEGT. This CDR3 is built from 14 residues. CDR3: CASRRTGINYGYTF. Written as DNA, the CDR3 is TGTGCCAGCAGGCGGACAGGGATTAACTATGGCTACACCTTC.

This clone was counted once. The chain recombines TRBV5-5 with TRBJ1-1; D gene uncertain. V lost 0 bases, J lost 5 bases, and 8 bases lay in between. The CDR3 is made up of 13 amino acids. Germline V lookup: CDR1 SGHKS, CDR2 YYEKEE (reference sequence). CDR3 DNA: TGTGCCAGCAGCTTGGACCGGGTAACTGAAGCTTTCTTT. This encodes CASSLDRVTEAFF.

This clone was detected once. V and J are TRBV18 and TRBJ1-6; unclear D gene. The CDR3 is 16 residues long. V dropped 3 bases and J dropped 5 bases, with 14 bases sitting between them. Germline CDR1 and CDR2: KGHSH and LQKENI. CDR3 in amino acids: CASSPKAAGDNSPLHF. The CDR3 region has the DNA TGTGCCAGCTCACCTAAAGCGGCGGGCGATAATTCACCCCTCCACTTT.

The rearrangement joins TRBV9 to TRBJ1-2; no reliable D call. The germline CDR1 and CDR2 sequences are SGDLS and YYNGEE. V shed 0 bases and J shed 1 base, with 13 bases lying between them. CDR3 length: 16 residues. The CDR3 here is CASSVDPAGLNYGYTF. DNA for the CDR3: TGTGCCAGCAGCGTAGACCCCGCCGGACTTAACTATGGCTACACCTTC.

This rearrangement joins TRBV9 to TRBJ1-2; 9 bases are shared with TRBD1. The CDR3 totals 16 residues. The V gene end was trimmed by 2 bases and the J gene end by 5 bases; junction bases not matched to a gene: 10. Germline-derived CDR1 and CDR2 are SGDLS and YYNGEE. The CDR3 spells CASSVGDGQGSYGYTF. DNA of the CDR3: TGTGCCAGCAGCGTTGGAGATGGACAGGGGTCATATGGCTACACCTTC.

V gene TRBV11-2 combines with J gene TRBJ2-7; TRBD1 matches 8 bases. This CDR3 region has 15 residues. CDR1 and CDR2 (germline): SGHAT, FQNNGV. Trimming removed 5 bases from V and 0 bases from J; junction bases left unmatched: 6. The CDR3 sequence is CASSRRQGRSYEQYF. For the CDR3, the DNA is TGTGCCAGCAGCAGGCGACAGGGGCGCTCCTACGAGCAGTACTTC.

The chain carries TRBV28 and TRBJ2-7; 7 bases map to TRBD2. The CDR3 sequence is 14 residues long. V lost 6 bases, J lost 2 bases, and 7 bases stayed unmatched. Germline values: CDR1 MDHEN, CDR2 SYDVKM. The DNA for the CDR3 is TGTGCCAGCAGCACCGGGACTAACCCCTACGAGCAGTACTTC. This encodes CASSTGTNPYEQYF.

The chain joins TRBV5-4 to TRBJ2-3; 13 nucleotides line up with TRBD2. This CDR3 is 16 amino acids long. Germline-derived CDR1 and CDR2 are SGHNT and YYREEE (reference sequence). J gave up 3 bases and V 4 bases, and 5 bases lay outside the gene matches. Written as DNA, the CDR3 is TGTGCCAGCAGCGGCGGACTAGCGGGGGTGACAGATACGCAGTATTTT. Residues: CASSGGLAGVTDTQYF.

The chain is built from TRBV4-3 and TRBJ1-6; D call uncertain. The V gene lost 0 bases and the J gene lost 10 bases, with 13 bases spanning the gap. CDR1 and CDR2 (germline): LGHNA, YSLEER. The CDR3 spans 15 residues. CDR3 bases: TGCGCCAGCAGCCAAGATGCGAGGGTGGAGTCACCCCTCCACTTT. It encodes CASSQDARVESPLHF.

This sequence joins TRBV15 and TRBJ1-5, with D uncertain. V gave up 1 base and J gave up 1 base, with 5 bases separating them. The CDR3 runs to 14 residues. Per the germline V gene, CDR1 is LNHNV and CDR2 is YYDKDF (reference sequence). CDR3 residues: CATSRGGSNQPQHF. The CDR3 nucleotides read TGTGCCACCAGCAGAGGCGGAAGCAATCAGCCCCAGCATTTT. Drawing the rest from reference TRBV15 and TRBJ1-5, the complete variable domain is DAMVIQNPRYQVTQFGKPVTLSCSQTLNHNVMYWYQQKSSQAPKLLFHYYDKDFNNEADTPDNFQSRRPNTSFCFLDIRSPGLGDTAMYLCATSRGGSNQPQHFGDGTRLSIL.

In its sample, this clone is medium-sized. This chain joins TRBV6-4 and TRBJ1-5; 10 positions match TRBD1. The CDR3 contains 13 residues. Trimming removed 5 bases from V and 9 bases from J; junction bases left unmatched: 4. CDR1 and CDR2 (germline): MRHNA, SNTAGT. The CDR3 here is CASSQGQGRPQHF. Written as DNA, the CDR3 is TGTGCCAGCAGTCAGGGACAGGGGAGGCCCCAGCATTTT.

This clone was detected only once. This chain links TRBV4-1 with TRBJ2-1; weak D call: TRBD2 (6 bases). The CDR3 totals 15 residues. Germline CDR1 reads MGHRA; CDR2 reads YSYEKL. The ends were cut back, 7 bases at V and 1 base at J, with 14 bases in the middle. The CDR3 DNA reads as TGCGCCAGCAACGGAGGGGTGGTGTCCTACAATGAGCAGTTCTTC. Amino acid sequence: CASNGGVVSYNEQFF.

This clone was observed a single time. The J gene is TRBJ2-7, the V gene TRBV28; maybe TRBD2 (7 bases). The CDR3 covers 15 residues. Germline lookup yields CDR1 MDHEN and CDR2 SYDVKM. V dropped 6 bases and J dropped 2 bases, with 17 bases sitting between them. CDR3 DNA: TGTGCCAGCAGCCTGGCGGGGGCAGCTCCCTACGAGCAGTACTTC. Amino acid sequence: CASSLAGAAPYEQYF.

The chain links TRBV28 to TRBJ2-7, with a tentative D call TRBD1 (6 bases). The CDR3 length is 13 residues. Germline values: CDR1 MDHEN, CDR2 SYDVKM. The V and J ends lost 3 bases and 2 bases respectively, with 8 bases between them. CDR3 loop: CASSFNRAYEQYF. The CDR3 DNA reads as TGTGCCAGCAGTTTCAACAGGGCCTACGAGCAGTACTTC.

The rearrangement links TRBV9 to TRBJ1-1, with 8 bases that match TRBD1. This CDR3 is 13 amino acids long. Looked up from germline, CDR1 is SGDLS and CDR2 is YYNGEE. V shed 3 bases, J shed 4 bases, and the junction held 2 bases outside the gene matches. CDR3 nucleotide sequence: TGTGCCAGCAGCGAGACAGGGGTCACTGAAGCTTTCTTT. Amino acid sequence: CASSETGVTEAFF.

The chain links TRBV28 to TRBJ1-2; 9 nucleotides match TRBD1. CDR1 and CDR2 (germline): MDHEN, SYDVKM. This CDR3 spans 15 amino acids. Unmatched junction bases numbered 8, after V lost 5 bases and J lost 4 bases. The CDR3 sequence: CASSIGQGRLYGYTF. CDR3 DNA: TGTGCCAGCAGTATCGGACAGGGGCGCCTCTATGGCTACACCTTC.

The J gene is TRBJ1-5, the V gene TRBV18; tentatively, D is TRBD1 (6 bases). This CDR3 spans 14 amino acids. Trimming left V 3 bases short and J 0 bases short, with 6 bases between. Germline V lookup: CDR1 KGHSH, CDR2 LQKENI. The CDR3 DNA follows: TGTGCCAGCTCACCGGACAGTAGCAATCAGCCCCAGCATTTT. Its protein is CASSPDSSNQPQHF.